Included here is one T cell receptor (beta chain) sequence, with context. Its matching antigen is unknown. This entry belongs to a study of CD8 T cells in ankylosing spondylitis. Study-level findings and limits: Clones that were linked to disease were CD8+ and were relatively rare in peripheral blood. For ankylosing spondylitis blood, a TCR beta motif of about 8 highly homologous variants appeared characteristic. Significantly higher representation of disease-linked clones was reported for matched ankylosing spondylitis synovial fluid.

Researchers built TCR beta libraries using quantitative 5'-RACE with molecular barcodes. Each CDR3 protein is one row after TCRdb ran MiXCR on the 5' RACE reads. The sample lists roughly 670,000 distinct CDR3 sequences; about 20% were seen once. V dropped 2 bases and J dropped 5; count of bases not matched to a gene: 7. Germline CDR1 reads MGHRA; CDR2 reads YSYEKL. CDR3 length: 15 amino acids. The clonotype was recovered from a male donor with ankylosing spondylitis. The sample consisted of blood, either unsorted or a sorted T cell fraction (not recorded which). The chain is built from TRBV4-1 and TRBJ2-3, with 7 bases fitting TRBD1. CDR3 residues: CASSQIPRGQDTQYF. The CDR3 nucleotides read TGCGCCAGCAGCCAAATACCAAGGGGGCAAGATACGCAGTATTTT.